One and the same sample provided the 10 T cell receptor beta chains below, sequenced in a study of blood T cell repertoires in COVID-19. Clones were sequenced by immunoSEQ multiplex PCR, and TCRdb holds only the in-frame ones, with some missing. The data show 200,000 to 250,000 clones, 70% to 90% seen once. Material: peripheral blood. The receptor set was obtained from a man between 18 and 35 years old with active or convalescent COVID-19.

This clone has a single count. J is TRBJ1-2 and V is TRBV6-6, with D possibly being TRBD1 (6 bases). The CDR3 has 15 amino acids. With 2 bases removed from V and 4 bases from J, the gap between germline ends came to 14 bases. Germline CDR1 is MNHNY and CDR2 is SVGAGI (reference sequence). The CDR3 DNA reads TGTGCCAGCAGTTACAACCCACAGGGCGGCTATGGCTACACCTTC. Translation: CASSYNPQGGYGYTF.

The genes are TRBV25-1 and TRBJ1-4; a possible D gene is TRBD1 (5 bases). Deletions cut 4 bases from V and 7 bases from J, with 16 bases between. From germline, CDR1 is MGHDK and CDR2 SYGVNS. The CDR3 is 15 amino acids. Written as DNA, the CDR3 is TGTGCCAGCAGTGCGGACAAGGCTCTTGGTGAAAAACTGTTTTTT. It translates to CASSADKALGEKLFF.

In DNA form, the CDR3 reads TGTGCCAGCAGCTTAGGAACAGGGGGCGAGGTGGATACGCAGTATTTT. Its translation is CASSLGTGGEVDTQYF. The chain links TRBV7-6 to TRBJ2-3, with 9 positions matching TRBD1. The V segment lost 1 base and the J segment 6 bases; nucleotides outside the gene matches: 8. Germline lookup yields CDR1 SGHVS and CDR2 FNYEAQ. CDR3 length equals 16 residues.

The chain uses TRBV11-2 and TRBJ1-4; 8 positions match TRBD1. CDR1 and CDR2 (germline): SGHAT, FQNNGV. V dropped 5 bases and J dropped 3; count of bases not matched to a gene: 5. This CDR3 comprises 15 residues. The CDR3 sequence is CASSATGVANEKLFF. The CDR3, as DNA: TGTGCCAGCAGCGCGACAGGGGTGGCTAATGAAAAACTGTTTTTT.

CDR3 in amino acids: CASSIIPKTASSYNEQFF. For the CDR3, the DNA is TGTGCCAGTAGTATAATCCCAAAAACAGCCAGCTCCTACAATGAGCAGTTCTTC. The chain uses TRBV19 and TRBJ2-1, with D hard to call. Per the germline V gene, CDR1 is LNHDA and CDR2 is SQIVND (reference sequence). The CDR3 is 18 residues long. Trimming shortened V by 2 bases and J by 0 bases, and 17 bases separated the two germline ends.

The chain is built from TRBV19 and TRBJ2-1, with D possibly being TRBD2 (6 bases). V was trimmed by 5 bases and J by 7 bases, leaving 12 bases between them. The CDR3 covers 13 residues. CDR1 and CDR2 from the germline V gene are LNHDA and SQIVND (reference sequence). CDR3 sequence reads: CASSPWGGNEQFF. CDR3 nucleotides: TGTGCCAGTAGTCCTTGGGGAGGTAATGAGCAGTTCTTC.

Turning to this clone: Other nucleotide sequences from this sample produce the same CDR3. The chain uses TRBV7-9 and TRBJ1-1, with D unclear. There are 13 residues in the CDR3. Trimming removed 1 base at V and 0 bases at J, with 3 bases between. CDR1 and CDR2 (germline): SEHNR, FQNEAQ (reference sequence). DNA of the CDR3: TGTGCCAGCAGCTTAGATATGAACACTGAAGCTTTCTTT. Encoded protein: CASSLDMNTEAFF.

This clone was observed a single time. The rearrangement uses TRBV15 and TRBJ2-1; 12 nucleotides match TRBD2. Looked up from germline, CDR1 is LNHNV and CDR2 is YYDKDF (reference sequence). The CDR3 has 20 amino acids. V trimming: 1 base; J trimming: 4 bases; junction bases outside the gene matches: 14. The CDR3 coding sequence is TGTGCCACCAGCAGAGTTAGCCTAGCGGGAGGGCTAAATAAGTACAATGAGCAGTTCTTC. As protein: CATSRVSLAGGLNKYNEQFF.

CDR3 sequence: CASRITGRGSGANVLTF. CDR3 bases: TGTGCCAGTAGGATTACTGGCAGAGGCTCTGGGGCCAACGTCCTGACTTTC. J is TRBJ2-6 and V is TRBV19, with D unclear. This CDR3 spans 17 amino acids. V dropped 6 bases and J dropped 0 bases, with 15 bases sitting between them. CDR1 and CDR2 (germline): LNHDA, SQIVND (reference sequence).

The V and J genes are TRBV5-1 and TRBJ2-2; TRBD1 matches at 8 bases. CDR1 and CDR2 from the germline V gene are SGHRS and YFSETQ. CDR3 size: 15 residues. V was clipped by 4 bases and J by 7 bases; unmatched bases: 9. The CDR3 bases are TGCGCCAGCAGCCAAGACAGGGGCCTCGGCGGGGAGCTGTTTTTT. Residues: CASSQDRGLGGELFF.